This record covers a single T cell receptor (beta chain). Its antigen is not yet known. No much larger clone exists at a distance of one base, and base qualities are not known. The data derive from a study of immunodeficiency (dated by TCRdb to between 2018 and 2021). Some background on the complete study: Repertoire analysis was done to look for VDJ recombination defects and oligoclonality.

Before TCR sequencing, CD3+CD8+ T cells were sorted out of fresh PBMCs. After extraction using the QIAamp DNA Blood Mini Kit, genomic DNA was sent off for immunoSEQ repertoire analysis. Using a standard quantity of genomic DNA template, multiplex PCR was run to amplify the CDR3 regions. The PCR products underwent sequencing on an Illumina platform. In the source study's methods: Sequences were aligned to a reference, with V, D and J gene definitions taken from IMGT. To eliminate PCR and sequencing errors, a nearest-neighbor clustering algorithm combined closely related sequences. V, D and J usage was examined in productive unique and total sequences using ImmunoSEQ Analyzer tools along with R version 3.6.1. Here the immuneACCESS table is served through TCRdb, limited to in-frame sequences with V and J called. Missing clones are a known gap in these copies; in checked studies unresolved V genes cover under half, and the rest lacks a known reason. V and J calls and clone size follow that table, whereas D and trimming were derived from the DNA. The sample contains roughly 1,200 clones, 92% of them found a single time. Roughly 1.5% of the sample lies in the top ten.

Reading from cysteine to phenylalanine, the CDR3 counts 13 amino acids. CDR3 DNA is the only sequence kept; it has 39 bases, read in frame from the first base. V is pruned by 3 bases and J by 3 bases, leaving 1 base of the junction without a gene match. The germline V gene gives CDR1 as SGHRS and CDR2 as YFSETQ. The research as a whole found: In the entropy comparisons of patients against healthy controls, patients were shown as n=3 (open circles), and an effect of thymic development was suggested only as a possibility. Relative to control CD8+ T cells, CD8+ T cells from patients had restricted TRB V-J pairing and a lower productive entropy. Severe oligoclonality, as judged by top-100 and total clonotype frequencies, was observed in patient CD8+ T cells but not in patient CD4+ T cells.

Sequenced input: CD8+ T cells from blood. This receptor chain uses TRBV5-1 and TRBJ1-1, and TRBD1 matches 8 of the central bases. The sequence came from a female donor. The CDR3: CASSSTGDTEAFF. The base sequence is TGCGCCAGCAGCTCGACAGGGGACACTGAAGCTTTCTTT.